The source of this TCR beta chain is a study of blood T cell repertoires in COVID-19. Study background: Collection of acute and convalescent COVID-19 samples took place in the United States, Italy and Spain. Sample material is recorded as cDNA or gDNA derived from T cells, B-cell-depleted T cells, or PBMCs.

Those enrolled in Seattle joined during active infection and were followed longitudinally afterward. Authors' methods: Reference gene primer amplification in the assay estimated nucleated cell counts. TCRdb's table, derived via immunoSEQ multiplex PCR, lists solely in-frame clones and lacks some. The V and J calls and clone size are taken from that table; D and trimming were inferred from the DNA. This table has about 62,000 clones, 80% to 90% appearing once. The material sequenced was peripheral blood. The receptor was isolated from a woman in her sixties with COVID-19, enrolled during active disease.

The CDR3 is CASTYAGVTETQYF. DNA of the CDR3: TGTGCCAGCACCTACGCCGGGGTAACGGAGACCCAGTACTTC. This chain links TRBV11-3 with TRBJ2-5; a weak D match, TRBD2 (5 bases). This CDR3 has 14 residues. Germline CDR1 and CDR2: SGHNT and YENEEA. V was cut by 7 bases and J by 5 bases, with 17 bases left in between. The full variable domain, in which reference TRBV11-3 and TRBJ2-5 provide the parts outside the CDR3, is EAGVVQSPRYKIIEKKQPVAFWCNPISGHNTLYWYLQNLGQGPELLIRYENEEAVDDSQLPKDRFSAERLKGVDSTLKIQPAELGDSAVYLCASTYAGVTETQYFGPGTRLLVL.